This T cell receptor (beta chain) was recorded in a study of blood T cell repertoires in COVID-19. Looking at the study overall: Samples representing acute and convalescent COVID-19 were sourced from the United States, Italy and Spain.

Produced via immunoSEQ multiplex PCR; TCRdb's table is partial and in-frame only. Of 95,000 to 150,000 clones detected, about 80% appear once; the ten largest clones hold approximately 12%. The germline CDR1 and CDR2 sequences are SGHRS and YFSETQ. J lost 8 bases, V lost 4 bases, and 17 bases had no gene match. CDR3 size: 19 residues. The source of this sequence is a man aged 60-69 years with acute or convalescent COVID-19. Input material: peripheral blood. The genes are TRBV5-1 and TRBJ2-2, with 13 bases aligning to TRBD2. This chain's CDR3 is CASSMPTSGRAPGPGELFF. CDR3 in DNA: TGCGCCAGCAGCATGCCAACTAGCGGGAGGGCCCCGGGTCCTGGGGAGCTGTTTTTT.